This T cell receptor (beta chain) was sequenced in a study of T cell responses to AZD1222 COVID-19 vaccine. As to this clone: Its target is unknown.

The repertoire was sequenced with immunoSEQ multiplex PCR; TCRdb's copy has only in-frame clones and lacks some. The sample has about 190,000 clones; more than 80% are singletons. General study results and limits: Every sample of the repertoires postdated the peak T cell response. The donor cohort was predominantly white British with a female majority, and clonal diversity may have been underestimated. Unmutated regions of variants are reportedly targeted by nearly half of spike-specific TCRs. Two doses of AZD1222 preceded a rise in Spike-specific TCR breadth and depth.

J was trimmed by 6 bases and V by 5 bases; bases with no gene match: 12. The CDR3 runs 15 residues. CDR1 and CDR2 from the germline V gene are SGHTA and FQGNSA. This receptor was taken from an adult in good health. The V and J genes are TRBV7-2 and TRBJ2-5; 7 nucleotides line up with TRBD2. The sample consisted of peripheral blood, taken on day 0 of AZD1222 vaccination. In DNA, the CDR3 is TGTGCCAGCAGCCCCGCACTAGCGAGGGCAAAGACCCAGTACTTC. Translating gives CASSPALARAKTQYF.